This TCR beta chain was identified during a study of shared clonotypes between healthy human individuals. The assay was immunoSEQ multiplex PCR, and TCRdb's table has in-frame clones only and misses some. The sample has over 1.5 million clones, 95% to 99% seen once. V was shortened by 5 bases and J by 0 bases, with 20 bases between the two germline ends. The CDR3 totals 19 residues. Looked up from germline, CDR1 is SEHNR and CDR2 is FQNEAQ (reference sequence). V is TRBV7-9 and J is TRBJ2-6, with a possible D match to TRBD1 (5 bases). Input material: naive CD4+ T cells sorted from blood. The subset here: CD45RA+ positively selected. The receptor comes from a man aged 25-40 years in good health. CDR3 DNA: TGTGCCAGCAGCACCGGAACCAGGGCGTTGGGCTCTGGGGCCAACGTCCTGACTTTC. It codes for CASSTGTRALGSGANVLTF.